A single sample is the source of the 32 T cell receptor beta chains below, sequenced in a study of OX40 agonist ivuxolimab in advanced cancers. Profiling relied on immunoSEQ multiplex PCR, and the TCRdb table lists in-frame clones only, not all of them. The data contain around 44,000 clones, about 86% of them singletons. This specimen consisted of CD4+ or CD8+ T cells sorted from blood, obtained in a trial of the OX40 agonist ivuxolimab. All receptors come from an adult with an advanced solid tumor such as melanoma, head and neck, liver or kidney cancer.

The V call is TRBV2, the J call TRBJ1-5; the D gene is possibly TRBD1 (5 bases). The CDR3 consists of 12 residues. Germline lookup yields CDR1 SNHLY and CDR2 FYNNEI. Trimming removed 8 bases at V and 7 bases at J, with 12 bases between. CDR3 sequence reads: CASRRVGQPQHF. CDR3 DNA sequence: TGTGCCAGCCGCAGGGTGGGCCAGCCCCAGCATTTT.

This clone was detected once. The J gene is TRBJ1-1, the V gene TRBV28; no clear D. Between the trimmed V and J ends, which lost 8 bases and 4 bases, there was a span of 14 bases. The CDR3 is 13 residues long. Germline values: CDR1 MDHEN, CDR2 SYDVKM. Written as DNA, the CDR3 is TGTGCCAGCCAGGACCTTTGGGGCACTGAAGCTTTCTTT. It yields the protein CASQDLWGTEAFF.

In regard to this clone: Other nucleotide sequences from this sample produce the same CDR3. This chain links TRBV6-5 with TRBJ1-1; D might be TRBD1 (5 bases). Trimming took off 0 bases at V and 3 bases at J, with 11 bases between the two ends. This CDR3 comprises 15 residues. The germline V gene encodes CDR1 MNHEY and CDR2 SVGAGI. The CDR3 reads CASSYSYRGDTEAFF. Here the CDR3 DNA reads TGTGCCAGCAGTTACTCGTATAGAGGGGACACTGAAGCTTTCTTT.

The rearrangement joins TRBV7-9 to TRBJ2-1, with a weak D call TRBD1 (5 bases). Germline CDR1 reads SEHNR; CDR2 reads FQNEAQ (reference sequence). Trimming took off 0 bases at V and 8 bases at J, with 8 bases between the two ends. The CDR3 contains 13 residues. DNA of the CDR3: TGTGCCAGCAGCTTAGCGCAGGGCTATGAGCAGTTCTTC. Protein product: CASSLAQGYEQFF.

Remarks on this clone: At one end, the junction sequence differs from germline, possibly due to a read error. This chain links TRBV7-7 with TRBJ2-1; a possible D gene is TRBD2 (7 bases). This CDR3 has 17 amino acids. The germline CDR1 and CDR2 sequences are SSHAT and FNYEAQ (reference sequence). CDR3 in amino acids: CASSLGPMGGARNEQFF. The CDR3 nucleotides are TGTGCTAGCAGCTTAGGCCCCATGGGGGGGGCTCGGAATGAGCAGTTCTTC. The whole variable domain, remainder taken from reference TRBV7-7 and TRBJ2-1, is GAGVSQSPRYKVTKRGQDVTLRCDPISSHATLYWYQQALGQGPEFLTYFNYEAQPDKSGLPSDRFSAERPEGSISTLTIQRTEQRDSAMYRCASSLGPMGGARNEQFFGPGTRLTVL.

The V call is TRBV5-4, the J call TRBJ2-7, with 7 bases that match TRBD2. The CDR3 covers 15 residues. Unmatched junction bases numbered 14, after V lost 7 bases and J lost 4 bases. CDR1 is SGHNT and CDR2 is YYREEE in the germline V gene (reference sequence). DNA of the CDR3: TGTGCCAGCGGGGGGGACTATCCAAGTTCGTACGAGCAGTACTTC. Residues: CASGGDYPSSYEQYF.

As for this clone: At one end the junction does not follow the germline gene, possibly because of a read error. This chain links TRBV6-4 with TRBJ2-4; 7 bases match TRBD2. The CDR3 has 12 amino acids. In germline, CDR1 is MRHNA, CDR2 SNTAGT. For the CDR3, the DNA is TGTGCCAGCACCCCCGGGGAGGGAAGGTCGAGCTTC. Protein sequence: CASTPGEGRSSF.

The V and J genes are TRBV7-3 and TRBJ1-2, with TRBD1 matching over 7 bases. CDR3 size: 16 residues. The V gene's germline CDR1 is SGHTA and CDR2 FQGTGA. V shed 2 bases and J 0 bases; nucleotides not matched to a gene: 6. The CDR3 here is CASSLALTGANYGYTF. In nucleotides, the CDR3 is TGTGCCAGCAGCTTAGCTCTAACAGGGGCTAACTATGGCTACACCTTC.

The chain recombines TRBV7-9 with TRBJ1-6; 8 bases match TRBD1. CDR1 is SEHNR and CDR2 is FQNEAQ in the germline V gene (reference sequence). The V gene end was trimmed by 6 bases and the J gene end by 9 bases; junction bases not matched to a gene: 7. CDR3 size: 14 residues. CDR3 DNA: TGTGCCAGCAGGCGGACAGGGCAGAGTTCACCCCTCCACTTT. Protein: CASRRTGQSSPLHF.

V gene TRBV29-1 combines with J gene TRBJ2-3, with 9 nucleotides matching TRBD1. V shed 8 bases, J shed 4 bases, and the junction held 4 bases outside the gene matches. The CDR3 is made up of 12 amino acids. Looked up from germline, CDR1 is SQVTM and CDR2 is ANQGSEA. The CDR3 sequence is CSIGTGPDTQYF. CDR3 DNA: TGCAGCATTGGGACAGGGCCAGATACGCAGTATTTT.

This clone was detected only once. J is TRBJ2-7 and V is TRBV14; D is ambiguous. CDR1 is SGHDN, CDR2 FVKESK, per germline. The V gene lost 2 bases and the J gene lost 0 bases, with 11 bases spanning the gap. The CDR3 length is 15 residues. This chain's CDR3 is CASSQKAQASYEQYF. The CDR3 DNA follows: TGTGCCAGCAGCCAAAAAGCCCAGGCCTCCTACGAGCAGTACTTC.

The chain links TRBV6-5 to TRBJ2-2; 7 bases fit TRBD1. Germline assignment: CDR1 MNHEY and CDR2 SVGAGI. V shed 4 bases and J 2 bases; nucleotides not matched to a gene: 4. This CDR3 contains 15 residues. The CDR3 bases are TGTGCCAGCAGTTTGGGACAGAGAAACACCGGGGAGCTGTTTTTT. This sequence encodes CASSLGQRNTGELFF.

This rearrangement joins TRBV9 to TRBJ2-2; D tentatively reads TRBD1 or TRBD2 (5 bases each). The length of the CDR3 is 16 residues. Germline V CDR1 and CDR2: SGDLS, YYNGEE. V lost 3 bases and J lost 0, with 12 bases in between. Here the CDR3 reads CASSARGDSNTGELFF. CDR3 in DNA: TGTGCCAGCAGCGCCCGAGGGGATTCGAACACCGGGGAGCTGTTTTTT.

The gene calls are TRBV28 and TRBJ1-1, with 9 bases identical to TRBD1. V shed 5 bases and J 11 bases; nucleotides not matched to a gene: 12. The CDR3 contains 14 residues. Germline CDR1 and CDR2: MDHEN and SYDVKM. The CDR3 sequence is CASSGGQGSFGAFF. In DNA, the CDR3 is TGTGCCAGCAGTGGAGGACAGGGGTCATTTGGGGCTTTCTTT.

V and J are TRBV6-6 and TRBJ1-5, with TRBD1 identical over 7 bases. V dropped 3 bases and J dropped 3; count of bases not matched to a gene: 5. The germline V gene has CDR1 MNHNY and CDR2 SVGAGI (reference sequence). This CDR3 has 15 residues. The CDR3 loop reads CASSYPRGFNQPQHF. The CDR3 nucleotides are TGTGCCAGCAGTTATCCCAGGGGGTTCAATCAGCCCCAGCATTTT.

The V call is TRBV5-1, the J call TRBJ2-5, with D perhaps given as TRBD1 or TRBD2 (5 bases each). The V and J ends lost 0 bases and 1 base respectively, with 10 bases between them. Germline V CDR1 and CDR2: SGHRS, YFSETQ. CDR3 size: 15 residues. CDR3 in DNA: TGCGCCAGCAGCTTGGCCGGGGCCCCCCAAGAGACCCAGTACTTC. Translated, it gives CASSLAGAPQETQYF.

The CDR3 DNA sequence: TGCGCCAGCAGCCTTAGCGGGCCCGAGACAGATACGCAGTATTTT. It encodes CASSLSGPETDTQYF. This chain links TRBV5-1 with TRBJ2-3; 7 nucleotides align to TRBD2. CDR1 and CDR2 (germline): SGHRS, YFSETQ. This CDR3 region has 15 residues. V dropped 4 bases and J dropped 3; count of bases not matched to a gene: 8.

The chain couples TRBV6-7 to TRBJ1-1; tentatively, D is TRBD1 (5 bases). TRBV6-7 is an ORF; its function is uncertain. The CDR3 is 15 residues long. Trimming took 2 bases from V and 1 from J, leaving 11 bases between them. This CDR3 reads CASSYPRGPNTEAFF. The CDR3 coding sequence is TGTGCCAGCAGTTACCCTCGGGGACCGAACACTGAAGCTTTCTTT.

V usage is TRBV6-6 and J usage is TRBJ2-5; perhaps D is TRBD1 or TRBD2 (5 bases each). Germline CDR1 reads MNHNY; CDR2 reads SVGAGI (reference sequence). The CDR3 loop spans 14 amino acids. Trimming removed 0 bases from V and 5 bases from J, with 10 bases in between. As DNA, the CDR3 is TGTGCCAGCAGTTACTCGGAAGGGACCGAGACCCAGTACTTC. Translation gives CASSYSEGTETQYF.

The CDR3 sequence is CASKRDYEQYF. The CDR3 region has the DNA TGTGCCAGCAAACGTGACTACGAGCAGTACTTC. The chain links TRBV2 to TRBJ2-7; no reliable D call. CDR1 and CDR2 (germline): SNHLY, FYNNEI. This CDR3 has 11 amino acids. The ends were cut back, 7 bases at V and 3 bases at J, with 7 bases in the middle.

This clone was seen a single time. The V call is TRBV28, the J call TRBJ2-7; possibly TRBD2 for D (6 bases). This CDR3 spans 14 amino acids. The V and J ends lost 3 bases and 3 bases respectively, with 12 bases between them. Germline V gene data show CDR1 as MDHEN and CDR2 as SYDVKM. The CDR3 DNA follows: TGTGCCAGCAGTTTGGGGGGTTCCCTCTACGAGCAGTACTTC. As protein: CASSLGGSLYEQYF.

This chain joins TRBV2 and TRBJ2-7; 13 bases align to TRBD2. The J segment lost 2 bases and the V segment lost 4 bases, leaving 2 bases of the junction unmatched. CDR1 SNHLY and CDR2 FYNNEI come from the germline V gene. CDR3 length: 15 residues. The CDR3 sequence is CASSALAGGPYEQYF. In nucleotides, the CDR3 is TGTGCCAGCAGTGCACTAGCGGGAGGGCCCTACGAGCAGTACTTC.

The gene calls are TRBV5-1 and TRBJ2-3; 8 nucleotides match TRBD1. CDR1 is SGHRS and CDR2 is YFSETQ in the germline V gene. There are 14 residues in the CDR3. The V segment lost 5 bases and the J segment 4 bases; nucleotides outside the gene matches: 6. The CDR3 reads CASRREDRADTQYF. CDR3 coding DNA: TGCGCCAGCAGGCGCGAGGACAGGGCAGATACGCAGTATTTT.

This chain uses TRBV6-1 with TRBJ2-1, with D perhaps matching TRBD2 (5 bases). CDR3 length: 13 residues. Germline CDR1 is MNHNS and CDR2 is SASEGT. Trimming stripped 7 bases from V and 4 bases from J, with 11 bases between. CDR3 sequence (DNA): TGTGCCAGCAAGGGCGGGCCTTACAATGAGCAGTTCTTC. It is translated as CASKGGPYNEQFF.

The count of this clone is one. The chain uses TRBV5-5 and TRBJ2-7; either TRBD1 or TRBD2 may fit D (5 bases each). There are 14 residues in the CDR3. Germline CDR1 and CDR2: SGHKS and YYEKEE (reference sequence). Trimming stripped 5 bases from V and 1 base from J, with 13 bases between. The CDR3 nucleotides are TGTGCCAGCAGAGGGGACGCAACATCCTACGAGCAGTACTTC. Translating gives CASRGDATSYEQYF.

In this sample, this clone turned up once. This chain links TRBV6-1 with TRBJ2-7, with a weak D call TRBD2 (5 bases). V lost 7 bases to trimming and J lost 0 bases, with 10 bases between them. The V gene's germline CDR1 is MNHNS and CDR2 SASEGT. This CDR3 spans 13 amino acids. The CDR3: CASMAGLSYEQYF. Written as DNA, the CDR3 is TGTGCCAGCATGGCGGGCCTCTCCTACGAGCAGTACTTC.

The chain links TRBV11-1 to TRBJ2-5, with 10 bases matching TRBD1. The ends lost 5 bases at V and 5 bases at J; junction bases unmatched: 2. The CDR3 runs to 13 residues. Germline-derived CDR1 and CDR2 are SGHAT and FQDESV (reference sequence). CDR3 residues: CASSEGQGETQYF. As DNA, the CDR3 is TGTGCCAGCAGCGAGGGACAGGGGGAGACCCAGTACTTC.

The V call is TRBV28, the J call TRBJ2-7; a weak D match, TRBD2 (6 bases). Trimming pared 3 bases from V and 2 bases from J, leaving 8 bases between. CDR3 length: 13 amino acids. Germline V gene sequence: CDR1 MDHEN, CDR2 SYDVKM. For the CDR3, the DNA is TGTGCCAGCAGTTTGCGGGGTCCCTACGAGCAGTACTTC. Translation gives CASSLRGPYEQYF.

The genes are TRBV19 and TRBJ2-1; a weak D match, TRBD2 (5 bases). CDR1 and CDR2 (germline): LNHDA, SQIVND (reference sequence). Trimming cost V 9 bases and J 7 bases, with 13 bases left between them. This CDR3 region has 12 residues. The CDR3 DNA sequence: TGTGCCAGCCGTTCGGGGTGGAATGAGCAGTTCTTC. This codes for CASRSGWNEQFF.

The rearrangement joins TRBV18 to TRBJ2-5, with D possibly being TRBD1 (6 bases). The CDR3 consists of 15 residues. Germline V gives CDR1 KGHSH, CDR2 LQKENI. Trimming shortened V by 0 bases and J by 1 base, and 9 bases separated the two germline ends. CDR3: CASSPPVDSQETQYF. CDR3 in DNA: TGTGCCAGCTCACCACCGGTGGACAGCCAAGAGACCCAGTACTTC. Based on the CDR3 plus reference TRBV18 and TRBJ2-5, the full variable domain is NAGVMQNPRHLVRRRGQEARLRCSPMKGHSHVYWYRQLPEEGLKFMVYLQKENIIDESGMPKERFSAEFPKEGPSILRIQQVVRGDSAAYFCASSPPVDSQETQYFGPGTRLLVL.

The V call is TRBV2, the J call TRBJ2-2; possible D gene TRBD2, 5 bases. Germline lookup yields CDR1 SNHLY and CDR2 FYNNEI. The CDR3 sequence is 14 residues long. Between the trimmed V and J ends, which lost 6 bases and 6 bases, there was a span of 14 bases. The CDR3 here is CASRAPVASGELFF. CDR3 sequence (DNA): TGTGCCAGCAGGGCCCCCGTAGCGTCCGGGGAGCTGTTTTTT.

The J gene is TRBJ2-5, the V gene TRBV5-1; the D gene could be TRBD1 or TRBD2 (5 bases each). CDR1 and CDR2 (germline): SGHRS, YFSETQ. The CDR3 spans 14 residues. V lost 2 bases, J lost 3 bases, and 11 bases lay in between. The CDR3 nucleotides are TGCGCCAGCAGCTTCGAGGGGATCAAAGAGACCCAGTACTTC. As protein: CASSFEGIKETQYF.